The TCR beta chain described here comes from a study of CD8 T cells in Susac syndrome. The junction had 10 bases not matched to a gene; V was cut back by 3 bases and J by 4 bases. This CDR3 contains 16 residues. Germline V lookup: CDR1 LGHDT, CDR2 YNNKEL (reference sequence). An amount of RNA that ranged from about 0.45 to 1 ug was reverse transcribed with random hexamers. Multiplex immunoSEQ PCR targeted 54 Vbeta and 13 Jbeta TCR beta segments. TCRdb re-analysed the immunoSEQ multiplex PCR reads in MiXCR, keeping a single row per CDR3 protein. Of 250,000 or so distinct CDR3 sequences listed, 90% to 95% were seen once; the top ten hold around 0.07%. Peripheral blood CD8+ and CD4+ T cells were profiled by TCR beta sequencing.

This clonotype was sampled from a human donor with multiple sclerosis. The sequencing sample was made of CD4+ T cells from PBMCs. This chain joins TRBV3-1 and TRBJ2-3; 7 nucleotides agree with TRBD2. The CDR3 region is CASSQSRGRGPDTQYF. In DNA, the CDR3 is TGTGCCAGCAGCCAGAGCCGCGGGAGAGGGCCAGATACGCAGTATTTT.